Sequencing of this TCR beta chain was carried out in a study of blood T cell repertoires in COVID-19. Across the whole study: Acute-phase and convalescent COVID-19 samples originated in the United States, Italy and Spain. Sample material is recorded as cDNA or gDNA derived from T cells, B-cell-depleted T cells, or PBMCs.

CDR1 and CDR2 (germline): SGHNT, YYREEE (reference sequence). The CDR3 extends over 16 amino acids. V trimming: 5 bases; J trimming: 9 bases; junction bases outside the gene matches: 8. As processed by the authors: How many nucleated cells were present was estimated from reference gene primer amplification. Assay: immunoSEQ multiplex PCR; the TCRdb copy retains only in-frame clones and omits some. The DNA gave D and trimming, while V, J and clone size come from that table. The repertoire holds 190,000 or so clones, with about 86% as singletons. The V and J genes are TRBV5-4 and TRBJ2-1; 16 bases map to TRBD2. The sample consisted of peripheral blood. This receptor was taken from a woman aged 30 to 39 with active or convalescent COVID-19. The CDR3 DNA sequence: TGTGCCAGCAGTCAGGGACTAGCGGGAGGGTCAGCTGAGCAGTTCTTC. Amino acids: CASSQGLAGGSAEQFF.